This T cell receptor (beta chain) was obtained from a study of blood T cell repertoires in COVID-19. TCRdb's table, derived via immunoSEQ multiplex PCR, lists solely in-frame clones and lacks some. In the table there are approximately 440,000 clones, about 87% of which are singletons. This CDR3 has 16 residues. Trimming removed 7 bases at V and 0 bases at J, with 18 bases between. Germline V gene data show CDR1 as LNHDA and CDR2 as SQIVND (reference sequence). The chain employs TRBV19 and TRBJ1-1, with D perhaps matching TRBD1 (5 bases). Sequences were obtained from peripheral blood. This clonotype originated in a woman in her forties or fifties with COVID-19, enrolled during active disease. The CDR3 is CASTILQGSLNTEAFF. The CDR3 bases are TGTGCCAGTACCATTCTTCAGGGTTCCCTGAACACTGAAGCTTTCTTT.